The T cell receptor (beta chain) described here comes from a study of cytomegalovirus exposure and HLA in healthy donors. The study's findings and limits: It was reportedly the case that the classifier diagnosed cytomegalovirus status with high specificity and sensitivity. Prior analysis indicated that the majority of TCR beta V segments exhibited productivity approximately 87% or approximately 30% of the time.

Researchers ran the PCR with 60 Vbeta and 13 Jbeta primers. Profiled with immunoSEQ multiplex PCR; TCRdb holds only in-frame clones, not every one. The table shows around 200,000 clones, with around 85% occurring only once. To note about this clone: The target antigen is unknown.

The CDR3 has 15 residues. Germline V gene data show CDR1 as SGHRS and CDR2 as YFSETQ. Trimming pared 2 bases from V and 4 bases from J, leaving 15 bases between. The sample consisted of PBMCs. This chain connects TRBV5-1 to TRBJ2-5; D is possibly TRBD2 (5 bases). The sequence came from a woman between 45 and 60 years old in good health and CMV-seronegative. This CDR3 reads CASSFTGGRGETQYF. As DNA, the CDR3 is TGCGCCAGCAGCTTCACGGGTGGGAGAGGAGAGACCCAGTACTTC.